One and the same sample provided the 11 T cell receptor beta chains below, sequenced in a study of T cell responses to AZD1222 COVID-19 vaccine. TCRdb's table, derived via immunoSEQ multiplex PCR, lists solely in-frame clones and lacks some. The table lists over 140,000 clones, 80% to 95% of them singletons. The sequences come from peripheral blood, collected on day 0 of AZD1222 vaccination. The receptors were sampled from an adult in good health.

The chain has TRBV28 and TRBJ2-3; 8 bases are a match to TRBD1. The CDR3 runs 16 residues. V lost 2 bases to trimming and J lost 2 bases; unmatched junction nucleotides: 6. In germline, CDR1 is MDHEN, CDR2 SYDVKM. CDR3 residues: CASSLRAGGLTDTQYF. DNA of the CDR3: TGTGCCAGCAGTTTAAGGGCAGGGGGCCTCACAGATACGCAGTATTTT. The variable domain in full, with the rest retrieved from reference TRBV28 and TRBJ2-3, is DVKVTQSSRYLVKRTGEKVFLECVQDMDHENMFWYRQDPGLGLRLIYFSYDVKMKEKGDIPEGYSVSREKKERFSLILESASTNQTSMYLCASSLRAGGLTDTQYFGPGTRLTVL.

This rearrangement joins TRBV27 to TRBJ1-4, with D perhaps matching TRBD1 (6 bases). V lost 7 bases to trimming and J lost 7 bases, with 22 bases between them. CDR3 length: 16 residues. CDR1 MNHEY and CDR2 SMNVEV come from the germline V gene (reference sequence). The CDR3 nucleotides are TGTGCCAGCACCTCATTCGGACAGACCCCCAGTGAAAAACTGTTTTTT. Translation gives CASTSFGQTPSEKLFF.

This chain links TRBV7-8 with TRBJ2-7, with 7 bases that match TRBD2. Trimming took 8 bases from V and 6 from J; bases not matched to a gene: 13. The CDR3 runs to 14 residues. Germline V gene lookup returns CDR1 SGHVS and CDR2 FQNEAQ. CDR3 sequence: CASGRDGIGAEQYF. DNA for the CDR3: TGTGCCAGCGGGAGGGACGGTATTGGCGCCGAGCAGTACTTC.

This clone was observed a single time. The CDR3 coding sequence is TGTGCCAGCAGCGGCCGGAGCTCCTACGAGCAGTACTTC. Protein sequence: CASSGRSSYEQYF. This sequence joins TRBV5-5 and TRBJ2-7; no reliable D call. Germline V gives CDR1 SGHKS, CDR2 YYEKEE (reference sequence). V was trimmed by 4 bases and J by 0 bases, leaving 8 bases between them. This CDR3 has 13 residues.

In this sample, this clone turned up a few times. The chain uses TRBV28 and TRBJ2-6; D gene uncertain. The CDR3 runs to 14 residues. Deletions cut 6 bases from V and 1 base from J, with 7 bases between. Per the germline V gene, CDR1 is MDHEN and CDR2 is SYDVKM. The CDR3 DNA is TGTGCCAGCAGGGCGGTATCTGGGGCCAACGTCCTGACTTTC. It is translated as CASRAVSGANVLTF.

The chain employs TRBV6-5 and TRBJ2-1; D remains unclear. V lost 6 bases and J 5 bases, leaving 17 bases between the germline ends. The length of the CDR3 is 15 residues. Germline CDR1 reads MNHEY; CDR2 reads SVGAGI. The CDR3 DNA sequence: TGTGCCAGCAGGGACCCTTCCGGCGGTCACAATGAGCAGTTCTTC. Its translation: CASRDPSGGHNEQFF.

The chain joins TRBV5-4 to TRBJ2-7, with 9 nucleotides matching TRBD2. CDR1 is SGHNT and CDR2 is YYREEE in the germline V gene (reference sequence). The length of the CDR3 is 14 residues. Trimming took 2 bases from V and 5 from J; bases not matched to a gene: 5. The CDR3 is CASSFAGGLDEQYF. The CDR3 DNA reads as TGTGCCAGCAGCTTTGCGGGAGGGCTCGACGAGCAGTACTTC.

V usage is TRBV2 and J usage is TRBJ1-4; a weak D match, TRBD1 (5 bases). Germline V gene lookup returns CDR1 SNHLY and CDR2 FYNNEI. CDR3 length: 14 amino acids. V was clipped by 8 bases and J by 8 bases, with 18 bases between them. The CDR3 reads CASQQLGRGEKLFF. The CDR3 nucleotides are TGTGCCAGCCAACAACTCGGCCGGGGGGAAAAACTGTTTTTT.

This chain links TRBV7-9 with TRBJ2-7, with 7 bases identical to TRBD1. Germline lookup yields CDR1 SEHNR and CDR2 FQNEAQ (reference sequence). The CDR3 is made up of 13 amino acids. Trimming removed 5 bases from V and 8 bases from J; junction bases left unmatched: 9. CDR3 sequence (DNA): TGTGCCAGCAGCACACAGACAGGGACCCAGCAGTACTTC. Its protein is CASSTQTGTQQYF.

The CDR3, as DNA: TGTGCCAGCTGGACAGGACGAAGACATTGGCCCCAGCATTTT. This gives the protein CASWTGRRHWPQHF. V is TRBV6-5 and J is TRBJ1-5, with 7 bases matching TRBD1. The CDR3 consists of 14 residues. V was pared by 8 bases and J by 9 bases, with 13 bases of the junction left unmatched. Germline-derived CDR1 and CDR2 are MNHEY and SVGAGI.

The rearrangement links TRBV19 to TRBJ2-7; unclear D gene. CDR1 is LNHDA, CDR2 SQIVND, per germline (reference sequence). With 2 bases removed from V and 0 bases from J, the gap between germline ends came to 11 bases. The CDR3 covers 15 residues. The CDR3 loop reads CASSISAADSYEQYF. CDR3 bases: TGTGCCAGTAGTATATCGGCGGCAGACTCCTACGAGCAGTACTTC.